This T cell receptor beta chain was obtained from a study of CD8 T cells in ankylosing spondylitis. Points from the study as a whole: In synovial fluid and blood from reactive arthritis, some motif variants were previously reported. Within ankylosing spondylitis blood, a TCR beta motif made up of seven to nine highly homologous variants appeared to be characteristic. Disease-linked clones reportedly showed significant enrichment in matched ankylosing spondylitis synovial fluid.

Germline V gene data show CDR1 as DFQATT and CDR2 as SNEGSKA (reference sequence). The germline V and J ends were trimmed by 5 bases and 2 bases, with 17 bases remaining between them. The CDR3 has 15 amino acids. This clonotype occurred a few times. Antigen specificity is unknown. TCRdb itself ran the 5' RACE reads through MiXCR, one entry per CDR3 protein. The sample lists some 130,000 distinct CDR3 sequences, about 7% occurring once. This receptor was taken from a female donor with ankylosing spondylitis or in good health (not recorded which). The sample comprised blood, either unsorted or a sorted T cell fraction (not recorded which). The chain couples TRBV20-1 to TRBJ2-3; D is tentatively TRBD1 or TRBD2 (6 bases each). The DNA for the CDR3 is TGCAGTGCTGGAGGGGCGGCAGGGGTCACAGATACGCAGTATTTT. The encoded protein is CSAGGAAGVTDTQYF.